The 16 T cell receptor beta chains listed next were all sequenced from one sample in a study of cytomegalovirus exposure and HLA in healthy donors. Vbeta (60) and Jbeta (13) primers were used in the PCR. Clones were read by immunoSEQ multiplex PCR, and TCRdb kept only the in-frame ones, dropping some. The sample shows about 160,000 clones, roughly 77% of them seen only once. Sequenced sample: PBMCs. These receptors were collected from a woman between 50 and 59 years old in good health and CMV-seropositive.

V gene TRBV12-2 combines with J gene TRBJ2-7; the table calls TRBD1, which could not be checked here. TRBV12-2 corresponds to a pseudogene. The CDR3 consists of 16 residues. The CDR3 DNA reads TGTGCAAGTCGCTTAAGTCAAGGGGGATTAACCTACGAGCAGTACTTC. The encoded protein is CASRLSQGGLTYEQYF.

CDR3 region: CASSLEGTGGADTQYF. The CDR3 DNA reads as TGTGCCAGCAGCTTAGAAGGGACAGGGGGCGCAGATACGCAGTATTTT. The rearrangement links TRBV7-9 to TRBJ2-3; 12 bases line up with TRBD1. Germline V gives CDR1 SEHNR, CDR2 FQNEAQ (reference sequence). Unmatched junction bases numbered 3, after V lost 1 base and J lost 4 bases. The CDR3 totals 16 residues. Full variable domain (rest looked up from reference TRBV7-9 and TRBJ2-3): DTGVSQNPRHKITKRGQNVTFRCDPISEHNRLYWYRQTLGQGPEFLTYFQNEAQLEKSRLLSDRFSAERPKGSFSTLEIQRTEQGDSAMYLCASSLEGTGGADTQYFGPGTRLTVL.

CDR3 sequence: CASSSVGPQGVYGYTF. CDR3 in DNA: TGTGCCAGCAGCTCCGTTGGGCCGCAGGGGGTCTATGGCTACACCTTC. V and J are TRBV7-2 and TRBJ1-2; 7 nucleotides line up with TRBD1. The V and J ends lost 4 bases and 4 bases, in that order; junction bases with no gene match: 12. This CDR3 is built from 16 residues. Germline loops: CDR1 SGHTA, CDR2 FQGNSA.

V and J are TRBV28 and TRBJ1-1, with D hard to call. There are 13 residues in the CDR3. The germline V gene encodes CDR1 MDHEN and CDR2 SYDVKM. Trimming cost V 2 bases and J 1 base, with 5 bases left between them. CDR3 protein: CASSLRQNTEAFF. Written as DNA, the CDR3 is TGTGCCAGCAGTTTACGACAGAACACTGAAGCTTTCTTT.

This chain links TRBV27 with TRBJ2-7, with TRBD1 identical over 7 bases. J lost 2 bases, V lost 6 bases, and 7 bases had no gene match. This CDR3 is built from 14 residues. Per the germline V gene, CDR1 is MNHEY and CDR2 is SMNVEV (reference sequence). The CDR3 DNA follows: TGTGCCAGCAGCGGGACAGCTACAACCTACGAGCAGTACTTC. It encodes CASSGTATTYEQYF.

V is TRBV28 and J is TRBJ2-7, with D possibly matching TRBD2 (7 bases). Looked up from germline, CDR1 is MDHEN and CDR2 is SYDVKM. With 8 bases removed from V and 2 bases from J, the gap between germline ends came to 28 bases. CDR3 size: 18 residues. CDR3 residues: CASRSGGELREETYEQYF. The CDR3 DNA sequence: TGTGCCAGCCGGTCGGGGGGCGAGCTCCGGGAGGAAACCTACGAGCAGTACTTC. Combining the CDR3 with reference TRBV28 and TRBJ2-7 gives the whole variable domain DVKVTQSSRYLVKRTGEKVFLECVQDMDHENMFWYRQDPGLGLRLIYFSYDVKMKEKGDIPEGYSVSREKKERFSLILESASTNQTSMYLCASRSGGELREETYEQYFGPGTRLTVT.

This chain's CDR3 is CASSRTSYEQYF. The DNA of the CDR3 is TGCGCCAGCAGCCGCACGAGCTACGAGCAGTACTTC. The chain employs TRBV5-1 and TRBJ2-7; unclear D gene. This CDR3 has 12 amino acids. Trimming cost V 4 bases and J 3 bases, with 8 bases left between them. CDR1 and CDR2 from the germline V gene are SGHRS and YFSETQ.

The chain couples TRBV7-2 to TRBJ1-1; a weak D match, TRBD1 (5 bases). V lost 5 bases and J 0 bases, leaving 13 bases between the germline ends. The V gene's germline CDR1 is SGHTA and CDR2 FQGNSA. The CDR3 runs 15 residues. The CDR3 loop is CASSLGAILNTEAFF. CDR3 nucleotides: TGTGCCAGCAGCCTAGGGGCCATATTGAACACTGAAGCTTTCTTT.

The chain uses TRBV19 and TRBJ2-3; D is uncertain. The CDR3 is made up of 14 amino acids. V dropped 4 bases and J dropped 0 bases, with 8 bases sitting between them. CDR1 and CDR2 from the germline V gene are LNHDA and SQIVND (reference sequence). This CDR3 reads CASSNDFSTDTQYF. The CDR3 DNA follows: TGTGCCAGTAGTAACGACTTCAGCACAGATACGCAGTATTTT.

The chain recombines TRBV14 with TRBJ2-7; 7 bases line up with TRBD1. The V gene's germline CDR1 is SGHDN and CDR2 FVKESK. Trimming at V came to 4 bases and at J to 4 bases, leaving 1 base not matched to a gene. The CDR3 runs to 12 residues. Written as DNA, the CDR3 is TGTGCCAGCAGCCTACAGGGGTACGAGCAGTACTTC. It codes for CASSLQGYEQYF.

The rearrangement joins TRBV19 to TRBJ2-1, with TRBD2 identical over 10 bases. The CDR3 runs to 15 residues. Germline V gives CDR1 LNHDA, CDR2 SQIVND (reference sequence). V was pared by 3 bases and J by 8 bases, with 7 bases of the junction left unmatched. The CDR3 is CASSIGLAERDEQFF. Written as DNA, the CDR3 is TGTGCCAGTAGTATCGGACTAGCGGAACGGGATGAGCAGTTCTTC.

J is TRBJ2-1 and V is TRBV5-1, with D possibly TRBD2 on 6 matching bases. CDR1 SGHRS and CDR2 YFSETQ come from the germline V gene. This CDR3 has 16 amino acids. V shed 4 bases and J shed 1 base, with 15 bases lying between them. DNA for the CDR3: TGCGCCAGCAGCCCGGGGGTTGGTGGTTCCTACAATGAGCAGTTCTTC. Its protein product is CASSPGVGGSYNEQFF.

The chain has TRBV20-1 and TRBJ2-1; a possible D gene is TRBD2 (5 bases). Germline V CDR1 and CDR2: DFQATT, SNEGSKA (reference sequence). This CDR3 contains 10 residues. Trimming left V 3 bases short and J 10 bases short, with 7 bases between. For the CDR3, the DNA is TGCAGTGCTAGTTCGGGGGAGCAGTTCTTC. This gives the protein CSASSGEQFF.

The chain uses TRBV7-9 and TRBJ1-1, with D hard to call. Germline V gives CDR1 SEHNR, CDR2 FQNEAQ (reference sequence). Deletions cut 1 base from V and 1 base from J, with 7 bases between. This CDR3 spans 14 amino acids. The chain's CDR3 is CASSLEIGNTEAFF. The CDR3 bases are TGTGCCAGCAGCTTAGAAATCGGGAACACTGAAGCTTTCTTT. Filled out from reference TRBV7-9 and TRBJ1-1, the complete variable domain reads DTGVSQNPRHKITKRGQNVTFRCDPISEHNRLYWYRQTLGQGPEFLTYFQNEAQLEKSRLLSDRFSAERPKGSFSTLEIQRTEQGDSAMYLCASSLEIGNTEAFFGQGTRLTVV.

This chain connects TRBV2 to TRBJ2-5, with 8 positions matching TRBD2. This CDR3 has 14 residues. J was trimmed by 1 base and V by 5 bases; bases with no gene match: 3. CDR1 and CDR2 (germline): SNHLY, FYNNEI. The CDR3 DNA sequence: TGTGCCAGCAGTTATAGCGGGACCCAAGAGACCCAGTACTTC. This translates into CASSYSGTQETQYF.

This clone is a singleton in its sample. This chain uses TRBV5-1 with TRBJ1-2; no definite D call. CDR1 and CDR2 from the germline V gene are SGHRS and YFSETQ. CDR3 length: 13 amino acids. Trimming shortened V by 0 bases and J by 5 bases, and 8 bases separated the two germline ends. The CDR3: CASSLVSGYGYTF. CDR3 in DNA: TGCGCCAGCAGCTTGGTATCGGGTTATGGCTACACCTTC.